The clone carrying this T cell receptor beta chain appeared a few times. What it binds is unknown. This entry is derived from a study of cytomegalovirus exposure and HLA in healthy donors. Broader study findings: Most of the CMV-associated TCR beta chains (in a later analysis) appeared to be HLA-restricted. Relative to equally common others, HLA-associated TCR beta chains showed greater clonal expansion in a later analysis. Sequencing depth across donors, presence/absence analyses assumed, was roughly uniform. For cytomegalovirus status, the classifier reportedly gave diagnoses with high specificity and sensitivity.

PCR used 60 Vbeta primers and 13 Jbeta primers. The repertoire was sequenced with immunoSEQ multiplex PCR; TCRdb's copy has only in-frame clones and lacks some. The sample has 80,000 or so clones; roughly 60% are singletons. The TCR originated in a man aged 25-45 years in good health and CMV-seropositive. Material: PBMCs.

The CDR3 bases are TGTGCCAGCAGCCAAGGGGGGGGTGGGCGGGAGGTCGGTGAGACCCAGTACTTC. It specifies CASSQGGGGREVGETQYF. The chain is built from TRBV4-2 and TRBJ2-5; 8 bases are a match to TRBD2. This CDR3 region has 18 residues. With V trimmed by 1 base and J by 5 bases, 15 bases remained unmatched. Germline V gene lookup returns CDR1 LGHNA and CDR2 YNFKEQ.